Below, one TCR beta chain is given with its context. This specimen comes from a study of metastatic and nonmetastatic thyroid tumors. TCRdb reanalyzed the PCR reads via MiXCR. The sample lists tens of thousands of clones, approximately 17% occurring once. Thyroid surgery was preceded by no treatment in any patient. The ends were cut back, 3 bases at V and 3 bases at J, with 9 bases in the middle. CDR1 and CDR2 from the germline V gene are MNHNS and SASEGT. CDR3 length equals 13 residues. This sequence originates from a female donor with papillary thyroid cancer or a benign thyroid nodule (not recorded which). Some clones in this sample may be carry-over from other donors' samples. The chain has TRBV6-1 and TRBJ2-7, with D perhaps TRBD1 (5 bases). The material sequenced was tumor tissue. CDR3 DNA sequence: TGTGCCAGCAGTGATCGAGACAGCTACGAGCAGTACTTC. Translating gives CASSDRDSYEQYF.